These 6 T cell receptor beta chains originate from one sample sequenced in a study of post-analysis software for immune sequencing data (dated by TCRdb to 2013 to 2016). General conclusions and limits of the study: Four to six TRBV segments, including TRBV5-6, TRBV5-1 and TRBV20-1, were significantly more frequent in patients than controls.

The library relied on PCR. Instrument on record: Illumina HiSeq 2500. To reduce PCR and sequencing biases, unique molecular identifiers were built into the TCR beta cDNA libraries. TCRdb ran its own pipeline on the public reads, namely fastp trimming at Q25 and MiXCR clone calling, and kept in-frame beta chains. Here each entry gathers all rows of one CDR3 protein and keeps the most common genes and DNA. The sample records roughly 800,000 distinct CDR3 sequences, about 45% of which are singletons. The ten largest clones add up to roughly 4.9% of the sample. Their antigens remain unidentified. The material sequenced was blood. These receptor sequences come from a girl under 18 with multiple sclerosis.

The chain employs TRBV29-1 and TRBJ2-7, with no clear D. CDR1 is SQVTM and CDR2 is ANQGSEA in the germline V gene. This CDR3 region has 14 residues. With 4 bases removed from V and 0 bases from J, the gap between germline ends came to 13 bases. The CDR3 loop is CSVVSASSSYEQYF. The CDR3 region has the DNA TGCAGCGTTGTATCTGCCTCTTCCTCCTACGAGCAGTACTTC.

The genes are TRBV3-1 and TRBJ2-3; the D gene is possibly TRBD2 (6 bases). The CDR3 has 13 amino acids. Per the germline V gene, CDR1 is LGHDT and CDR2 is YNNKEL (reference sequence). Trimming stripped 3 bases from V and 3 bases from J, with 7 bases between. This CDR3 is CASSQRGTDTQYF. The CDR3 DNA reads TGTGCCAGCAGCCAGCGGGGAACAGATACGCAGTATTTT.

This clonotype turned up a few times. The chain couples TRBV29-1 to TRBJ2-1; 9 bases map to TRBD2. V shed 1 base, J shed 6 bases, and the junction held 4 bases outside the gene matches. There are 14 residues in the CDR3. Germline CDR1 is SQVTM and CDR2 is ANQGSEA. CDR3: CSVEASGIANEQFF. CDR3 in DNA: TGCAGCGTTGAAGCTAGCGGGATCGCCAATGAGCAGTTCTTC.

CDR3 sequence (DNA): TGCGCCAGCAGCCAAGATGGCGGGCTAGCGGGAGTCCGTCGGTACAATGAGCAGTTCTTC. Translation: CASSQDGGLAGVRRYNEQFF. The rearrangement joins TRBV4-3 to TRBJ2-1; 10 nucleotides line up with TRBD2. There are 20 residues in the CDR3. Trimming removed 0 bases from V and 4 bases from J; junction bases left unmatched: 15. Per germline, CDR1 LGHNA and CDR2 YSLEER.

The chain joins TRBV28 to TRBJ2-1; D is unresolved. Trimming stripped 7 bases from V and 6 bases from J, with 13 bases between. Per germline, CDR1 MDHEN and CDR2 SYDVKM. The CDR3 sequence is 13 residues long. This CDR3 reads CASNRPPGNEQFF. The CDR3, as DNA: TGTGCCAGCAACCGCCCTCCAGGCAATGAGCAGTTCTTC.

This chain connects TRBV11-1 to TRBJ2-3; D is perhaps TRBD2 (5 bases). The germline gives CDR1 SGHAT, CDR2 FQDESV (reference sequence). CDR3 size: 12 residues. The V and J ends lost 2 bases and 11 bases respectively, with 11 bases between them. CDR3 in amino acids: CASSLYGIRQYF. Written as DNA, the CDR3 is TGTGCCAGCAGCTTATACGGGATAAGGCAGTATTTT.